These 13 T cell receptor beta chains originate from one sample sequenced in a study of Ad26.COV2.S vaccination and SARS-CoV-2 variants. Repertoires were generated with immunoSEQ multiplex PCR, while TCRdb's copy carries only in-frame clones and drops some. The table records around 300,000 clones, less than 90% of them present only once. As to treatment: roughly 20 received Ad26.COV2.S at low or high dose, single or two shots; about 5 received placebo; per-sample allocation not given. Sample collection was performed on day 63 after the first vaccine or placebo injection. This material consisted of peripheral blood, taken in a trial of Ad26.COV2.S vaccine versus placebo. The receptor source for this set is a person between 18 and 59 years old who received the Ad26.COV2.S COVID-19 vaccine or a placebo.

The CDR3 protein is CASSDLDRGHPSTEAFF. In DNA, the CDR3 is TGTGCCAGCAGTGATTTGGACAGGGGGCATCCGTCGACTGAAGCTTTCTTT. The chain couples TRBV6-1 to TRBJ1-1, with 11 bases fitting TRBD1. Germline V gene sequence: CDR1 MNHNS, CDR2 SASEGT. Trimming cost V 3 bases and J 5 bases; bases outside gene matches: 11. The CDR3 covers 17 residues.

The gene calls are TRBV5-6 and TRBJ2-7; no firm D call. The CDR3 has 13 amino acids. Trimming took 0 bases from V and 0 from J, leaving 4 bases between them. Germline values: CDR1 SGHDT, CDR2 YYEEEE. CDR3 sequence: CASSLGSSYEQYF. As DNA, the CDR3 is TGTGCCAGCAGCTTGGGCAGCTCCTACGAGCAGTACTTC.

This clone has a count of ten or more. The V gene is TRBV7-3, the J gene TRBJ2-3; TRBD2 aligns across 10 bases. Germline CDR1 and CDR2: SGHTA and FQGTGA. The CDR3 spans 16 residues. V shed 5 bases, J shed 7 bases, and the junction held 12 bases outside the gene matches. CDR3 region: CASSPGLAATLNTQYF. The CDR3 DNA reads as TGTGCCAGCAGCCCAGGACTAGCGGCCACCTTGAATACGCAGTATTTT.

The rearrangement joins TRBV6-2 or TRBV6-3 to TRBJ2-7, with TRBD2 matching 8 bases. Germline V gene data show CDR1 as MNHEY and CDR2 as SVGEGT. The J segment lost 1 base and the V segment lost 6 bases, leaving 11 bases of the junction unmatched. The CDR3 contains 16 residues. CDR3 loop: CASSRTTSVRSYEQYF. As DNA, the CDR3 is TGTGCCAGCAGCCGGACGACTAGCGTTAGATCCTACGAGCAGTACTTC.

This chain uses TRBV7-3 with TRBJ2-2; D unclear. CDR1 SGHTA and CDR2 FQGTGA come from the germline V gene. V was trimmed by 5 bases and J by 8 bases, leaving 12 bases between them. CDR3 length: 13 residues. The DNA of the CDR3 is TGTGCCAGCAGCCAATACAGTGATGGGGAGCTGTTTTTT. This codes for CASSQYSDGELFF.

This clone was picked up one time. In nucleotides, the CDR3 is TGTGCCAGTAGTATAGACGGCCTGGACACTGAAGCTTTCTTT. Amino acid sequence: CASSIDGLDTEAFF. The chain couples TRBV19 to TRBJ1-1; D unresolved. The germline gives CDR1 LNHDA, CDR2 SQIVND (reference sequence). V was cut by 0 bases and J by 3 bases, with 8 bases left in between. CDR3 size: 14 residues.

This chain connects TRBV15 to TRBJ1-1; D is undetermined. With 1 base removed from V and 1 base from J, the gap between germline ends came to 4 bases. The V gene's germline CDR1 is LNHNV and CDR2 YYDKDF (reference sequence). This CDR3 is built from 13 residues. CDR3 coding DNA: TGTGCCACCAGCAGAGCGGAGAACACTGAAGCTTTCTTT. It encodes CATSRAENTEAFF.

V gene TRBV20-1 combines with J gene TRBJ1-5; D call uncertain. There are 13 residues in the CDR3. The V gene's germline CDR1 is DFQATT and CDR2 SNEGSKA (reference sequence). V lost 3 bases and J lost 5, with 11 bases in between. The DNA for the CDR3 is TGCAGTGCTAGTCTCGCGGGCGATCAGCCCCAGCATTTT. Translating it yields CSASLAGDQPQHF.

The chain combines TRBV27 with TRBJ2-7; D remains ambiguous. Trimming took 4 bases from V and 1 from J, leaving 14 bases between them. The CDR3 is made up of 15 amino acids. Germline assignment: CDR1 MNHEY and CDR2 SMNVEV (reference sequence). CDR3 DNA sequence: TGTGCCAGCAGTTACACCCCCGTTCGGTCCTACGAGCAGTACTTC. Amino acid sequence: CASSYTPVRSYEQYF.

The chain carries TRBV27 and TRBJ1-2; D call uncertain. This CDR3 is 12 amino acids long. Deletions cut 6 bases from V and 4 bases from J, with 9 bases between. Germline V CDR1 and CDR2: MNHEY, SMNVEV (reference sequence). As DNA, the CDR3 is TGTGCCAGCAGAGGAATCTCCTATGGCTACACCTTC. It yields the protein CASRGISYGYTF.

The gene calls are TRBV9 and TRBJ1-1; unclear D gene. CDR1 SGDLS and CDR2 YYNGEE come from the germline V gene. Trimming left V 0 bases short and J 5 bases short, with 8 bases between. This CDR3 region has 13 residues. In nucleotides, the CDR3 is TGTGCCAGCAGCGTAGATGGGCGGACTGAAGCTTTCTTT. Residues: CASSVDGRTEAFF. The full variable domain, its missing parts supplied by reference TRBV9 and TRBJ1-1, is DSGVTQTPKHLITATGQRVTLRCSPRSGDLSVYWYQQSLDQGLQFLIQYYNGEERAKGNILERFSAQQFPDLHSELNLSSLELGDSALYFCASSVDGRTEAFFGQGTRLTVV.

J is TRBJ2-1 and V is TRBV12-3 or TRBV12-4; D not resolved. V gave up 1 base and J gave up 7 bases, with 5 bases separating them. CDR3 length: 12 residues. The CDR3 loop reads CASSLGLNEQFF. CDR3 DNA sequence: TGTGCCAGCAGTTTAGGCCTGAATGAGCAGTTCTTC.

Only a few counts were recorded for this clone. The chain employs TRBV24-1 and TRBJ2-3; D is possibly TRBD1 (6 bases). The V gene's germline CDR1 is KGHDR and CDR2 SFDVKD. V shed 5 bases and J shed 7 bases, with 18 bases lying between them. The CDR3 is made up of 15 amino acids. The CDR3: CATSVPRGDGNTQYF. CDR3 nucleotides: TGTGCCACCAGTGTCCCCAGGGGAGACGGAAATACGCAGTATTTT.